The clone carrying this T cell receptor (beta chain) showed up many times. What it binds is not known. This entry belongs to a study of T-cell memory formation after mild COVID-19. Overall study findings and caveats: Some SARS-CoV-2-responding clones were already detected in memory before infection. Clones that contracted from day 15 to 85 had balanced CD4/CD8; later expanders were CD4+ biased. Largely, contracting CD4+ clones fell within CM and EM, and contracting CD8+ clones within EMRA.

cDNA libraries for TCR alpha and TCR beta, carrying sample barcodes and UMIs, came from 5'RACE with constant-segment primers. One entry per CDR3 protein, called by TCRdb with MiXCR from the 5' RACE reads. Of 350,000 to 550,000 distinct CDR3 sequences detected, approximately 19% appear once; the ten largest clones hold roughly 21%. Sequenced material: PBMCs or a T cell subset sorted from them (not recorded which). This sequence was found in a man aged 18 to 29 who had mild COVID-19 (a few samples of this study predate the infection). Cell type and time point are not known.

CDR3 sequence: CASSLEFPGSTKNIQYF. CDR3 sequence (DNA): TGTGCCAGCAGCTTAGAATTTCCAGGGAGTACCAAAAACATTCAGTACTTC. The gene calls are TRBV7-2 and TRBJ2-4; D is tentatively TRBD1 or TRBD2 (5 bases each). Germline CDR1 is SGHTA and CDR2 is FQGNSA. CDR3 length equals 17 residues. V gave up 1 base and J gave up 2 bases, with 15 bases separating them.